What follows is one T cell receptor beta chain and its context. The antigen this receptor binds is unknown. Base quality data are lacking; no much larger clone is found one base away. CDR1 LGHDT and CDR2 YNNKEL were looked up in the germline V gene (reference sequence). Trimming accounts for 0 bases at V and 8 bases at J, while the number of junction bases matched to no gene is 2. Measured from the cysteine to the phenylalanine, the CDR3 is 15 residues long. The only DNA kept is the CDR3, 45 bases in frame from the first base. This specimen comes from a study of control samples from healthy donors and cancer patients (dated by TCRdb to the early 2020s). The method behind the library was the immunoSEQ multiplex PCR assay. The source is immuneACCESS, and TCRdb retained only in-frame sequences with V and J called. Part of the clones is not carried over; for the studies checked, unresolved V genes explain less than half of this, and the remainder is unexplained. The sample table contains about 140,000 clones; only one count was recorded for approximately 94% of them. The ten biggest clones cover over 10% of the sample.

The sample was blood. The origin of this receptor is a man in his forties in good health. The rearrangement joined TRBV3-1 (or the pseudogene TRBV3-2) to TRBJ2-1, with 12 bases aligning to TRBD2. CDR3 reads: CASSQEASGRDEQFF. The nucleotide sequence reads TGTGCCAGCAGCCAAGAGGCTAGCGGGAGGGATGAGCAGTTCTTC.